This T cell receptor (beta chain) came from a study of vaccination and CD4 T cells after COVID-19. Study overall: SARS-CoV-2, HCoV-NL63, HCoV-OC43 and HCoV-229E supplied the overlapping spike peptides used to stimulate cells.

The CDR3 runs to 14 residues. Per germline, CDR1 SGHRS and CDR2 YFSETQ. V shed 1 base, J shed 2 bases, and the junction held 0 bases outside the gene matches. This clonotype occurred a few times. Its antigen is undetermined. The study sequenced cultured CD4+ T cell DNA using the Oncomine TCR Beta short-read assay. TCRdb reprocessed the PCR reads via MiXCR and lists one record per CDR3 protein. In the table there are about 12,000 distinct CDR3 sequences, around 20% of which are singletons. As for treatment: approximately 10-day PBMC culture with coronavirus spike peptide pools or control peptides (ViraFEST assay). ViraFEST relied on peptide pools to expand antigen-specific T cells; the TCRs were sequenced afterward. The study, taken as a whole, reports: SARS-CoV-2-reactive clonotypes rose nonsignificantly, with the median going from 21 to 38.

The sequencing used CD4+ T cells from blood, cultured in vitro, collected before SARS-CoV-2 vaccination. The source of this sequence is a human donor who received a COVID-19 vaccine. The V and J genes are TRBV5-1 and TRBJ1-5; 7 positions match TRBD1. CDR3 residues: CASSLTGGNQPQHF. DNA of the CDR3: TGCGCCAGCAGCTTGACAGGGGGCAATCAGCCCCAGCATTTT.